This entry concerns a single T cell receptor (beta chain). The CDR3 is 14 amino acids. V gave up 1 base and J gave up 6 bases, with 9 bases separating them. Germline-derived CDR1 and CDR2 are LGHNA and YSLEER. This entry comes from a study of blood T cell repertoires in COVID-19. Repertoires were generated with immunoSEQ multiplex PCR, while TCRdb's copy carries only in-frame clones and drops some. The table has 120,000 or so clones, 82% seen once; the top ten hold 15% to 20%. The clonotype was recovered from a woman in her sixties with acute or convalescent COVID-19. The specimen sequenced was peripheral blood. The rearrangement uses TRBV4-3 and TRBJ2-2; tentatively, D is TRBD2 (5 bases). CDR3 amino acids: CASSQVRGPGELFF. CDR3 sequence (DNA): TGCGCCAGCAGCCAAGTTCGGGGTCCCGGGGAGCTGTTTTTT.